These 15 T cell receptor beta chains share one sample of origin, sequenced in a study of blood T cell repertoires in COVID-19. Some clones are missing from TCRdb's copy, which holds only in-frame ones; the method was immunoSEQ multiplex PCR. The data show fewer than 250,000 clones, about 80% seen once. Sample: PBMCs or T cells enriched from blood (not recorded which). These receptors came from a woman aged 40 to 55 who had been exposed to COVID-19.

CDR3 amino acids: CASSQHRGYNQPQHF. CDR3 DNA sequence: TGTGCCAGCAGTCAACACAGGGGATACAATCAGCCCCAGCATTTT. V usage is TRBV6-5 and J usage is TRBJ1-5; 7 nucleotides align to TRBD1. Germline CDR1 MNHEY, CDR2 SVGAGI. V was clipped by 5 bases and J by 3 bases; unmatched bases: 7. The CDR3 length is 15 residues.

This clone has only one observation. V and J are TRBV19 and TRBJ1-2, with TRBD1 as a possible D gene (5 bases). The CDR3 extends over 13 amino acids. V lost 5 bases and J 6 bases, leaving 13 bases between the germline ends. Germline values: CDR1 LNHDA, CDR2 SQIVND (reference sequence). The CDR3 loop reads CASSLSGYNGYTF. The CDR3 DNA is TGTGCCAGTAGTTTGTCAGGGTACAATGGCTACACCTTC. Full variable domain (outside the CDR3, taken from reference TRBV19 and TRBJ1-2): DGGITQSPKYLFRKEGQNVTLSCEQNLNHDAMYWYRQDPGQGLRLIYYSQIVNDFQKGDIAEGYSVSREKKESFPLTVTSAQKNPTAFYLCASSLSGYNGYTFGSGTRLTVV.

CDR3 sequence reads: CASSLGAPDTGELFF. For the CDR3, the DNA is TGTGCCAGCAGCTTAGGGGCCCCGGACACCGGGGAGCTGTTTTTT. The chain is built from TRBV7-9 and TRBJ2-2; D remains ambiguous. The CDR3 contains 15 residues. Between the trimmed V and J ends, which lost 1 base and 3 bases, there was a span of 9 bases. The germline gives CDR1 SEHNR, CDR2 FQNEAQ (reference sequence).

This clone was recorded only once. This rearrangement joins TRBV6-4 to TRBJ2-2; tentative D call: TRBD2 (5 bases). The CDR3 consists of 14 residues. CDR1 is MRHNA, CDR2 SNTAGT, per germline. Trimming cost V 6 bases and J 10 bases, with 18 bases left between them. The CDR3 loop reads CASSLRYPREELFF. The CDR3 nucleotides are TGTGCCAGCAGCCTGAGGTACCCGAGGGAGGAGCTGTTTTTT.

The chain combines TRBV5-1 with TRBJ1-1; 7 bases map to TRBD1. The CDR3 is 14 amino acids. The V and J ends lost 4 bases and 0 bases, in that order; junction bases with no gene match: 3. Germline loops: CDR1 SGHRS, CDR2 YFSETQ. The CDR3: CASSQGQMNTEAFF. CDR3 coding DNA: TGCGCCAGCAGCCAGGGACAGATGAACACTGAAGCTTTCTTT.

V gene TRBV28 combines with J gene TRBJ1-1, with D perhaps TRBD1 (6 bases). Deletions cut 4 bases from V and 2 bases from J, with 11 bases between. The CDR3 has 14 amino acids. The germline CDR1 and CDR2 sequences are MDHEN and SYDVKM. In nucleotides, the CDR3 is TGTGCCAGCAGTTCGGGGGGGGCAAACACTGAAGCTTTCTTT. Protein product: CASSSGGANTEAFF.

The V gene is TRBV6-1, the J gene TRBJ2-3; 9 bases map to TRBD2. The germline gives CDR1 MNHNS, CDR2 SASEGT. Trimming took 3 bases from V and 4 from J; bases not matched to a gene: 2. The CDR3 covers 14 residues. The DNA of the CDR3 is TGTGCCAGCAGTGAGGGCGGGGGGGCAGATACGCAGTATTTT. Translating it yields CASSEGGGADTQYF.

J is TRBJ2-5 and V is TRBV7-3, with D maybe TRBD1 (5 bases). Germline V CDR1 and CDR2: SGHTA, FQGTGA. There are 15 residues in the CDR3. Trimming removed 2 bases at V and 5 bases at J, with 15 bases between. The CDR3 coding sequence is TGTGCCAGCAGCTTATTCGGGTCGTCAGGGGAGACCCAGTACTTC. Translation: CASSLFGSSGETQYF.

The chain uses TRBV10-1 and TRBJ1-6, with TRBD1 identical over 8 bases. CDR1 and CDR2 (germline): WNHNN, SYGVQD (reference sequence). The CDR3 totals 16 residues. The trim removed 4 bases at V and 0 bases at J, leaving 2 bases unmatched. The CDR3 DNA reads TGCGCCAGCAGTGGACAGGGGTACTCCTATAATTCACCCCTCCACTTT. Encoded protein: CASSGQGYSYNSPLHF.

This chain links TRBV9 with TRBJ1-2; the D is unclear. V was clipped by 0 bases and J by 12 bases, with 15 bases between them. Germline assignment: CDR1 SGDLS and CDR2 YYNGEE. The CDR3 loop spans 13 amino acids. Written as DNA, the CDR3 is TGTGCCAGCAGCGTAGCCGCAGCAACGGCGGACACCTTC. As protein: CASSVAAATADTF.

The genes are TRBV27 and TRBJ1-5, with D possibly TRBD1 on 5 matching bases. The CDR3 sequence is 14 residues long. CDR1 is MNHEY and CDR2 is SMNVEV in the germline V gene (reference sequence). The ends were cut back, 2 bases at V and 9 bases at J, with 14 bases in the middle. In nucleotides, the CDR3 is TGTGCCAGCAGTTTAAAGGGGCCCCCCGGGCCCCAGCATTTT. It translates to CASSLKGPPGPQHF.

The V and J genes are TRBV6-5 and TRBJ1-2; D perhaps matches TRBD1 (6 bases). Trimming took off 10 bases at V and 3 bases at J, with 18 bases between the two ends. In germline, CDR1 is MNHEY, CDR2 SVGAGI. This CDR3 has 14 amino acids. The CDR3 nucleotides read TGTGCCACATGGATAGGCGGGGGGCACTATGGCTACACCTTC. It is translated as CATWIGGGHYGYTF.

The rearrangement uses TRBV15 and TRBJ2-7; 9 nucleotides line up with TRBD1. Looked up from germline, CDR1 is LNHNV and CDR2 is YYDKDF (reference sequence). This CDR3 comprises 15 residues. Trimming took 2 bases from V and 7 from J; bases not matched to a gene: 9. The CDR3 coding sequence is TGTGCCACCAGCAGAAGGACAGGGGTTATCGGGGAGCAGTACTTC. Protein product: CATSRRTGVIGEQYF.

CDR3 region: CASHGATEAFF. DNA for the CDR3: TGTGCCAGCCACGGAGCCACTGAAGCTTTCTTT. This chain uses TRBV19 with TRBJ1-1, with D unresolved. V gave up 9 bases and J gave up 4 bases, with 9 bases separating them. Per germline, CDR1 LNHDA and CDR2 SQIVND (reference sequence). The CDR3 spans 11 residues.

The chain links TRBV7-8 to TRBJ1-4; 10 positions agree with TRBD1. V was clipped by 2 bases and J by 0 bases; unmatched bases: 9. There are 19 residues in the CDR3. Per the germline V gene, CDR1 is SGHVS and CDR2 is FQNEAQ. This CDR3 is CASSLPGQGPFATNEKLFF. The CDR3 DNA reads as TGTGCCAGCAGCTTACCGGGACAGGGGCCATTTGCAACTAATGAAAAACTGTTTTTT.